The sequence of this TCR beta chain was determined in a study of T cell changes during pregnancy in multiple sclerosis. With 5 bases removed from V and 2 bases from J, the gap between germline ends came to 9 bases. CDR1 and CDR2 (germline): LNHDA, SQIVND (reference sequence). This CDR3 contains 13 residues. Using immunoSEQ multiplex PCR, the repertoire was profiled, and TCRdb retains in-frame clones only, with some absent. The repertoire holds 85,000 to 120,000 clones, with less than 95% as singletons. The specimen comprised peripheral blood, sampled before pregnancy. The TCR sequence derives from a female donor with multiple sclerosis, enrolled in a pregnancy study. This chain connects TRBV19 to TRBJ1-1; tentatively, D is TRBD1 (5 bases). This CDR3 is CASSATANTEAFF. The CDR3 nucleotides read TGTGCCAGTAGTGCGACAGCAAACACTGAAGCTTTCTTT.